This paragraph reports one T cell receptor beta chain. The ends were cut back, 8 bases at V and 8 bases at J, with 23 bases in the middle. There are 15 residues in the CDR3. Naive CD8 libraries came from around 20,000 to 1,000,000 sorted cells with 10%, 30% or 50% RNA. These data originate in a study of molecular identifiers for immune sequencing clone quantification. MiXCR was run by TCRdb on the PCR reads, yielding one entry per CDR3 protein. The top ten clones hold approximately 0.76% of a sample with 460,000 or so distinct CDR3 sequences, under 30% of them seen once. Sample: naive CD8+ T cells from blood, with Jurkat cell RNA spiked in. Specified subset: FACS-sorted CD8+CD4-CCR7+CD45RA+ naive T cells. The TCR was taken from a human donor in good health. Some libraries in this study had Jurkat cell RNA spiked in. The V gene is TRBV5-3, the J gene TRBJ1-3; D is uncertain. TRBV5-3 is an ORF for which the function is uncertain. CDR3 sequence (DNA): TGTGCCAGCAGATATGAATGGCACTCCGGAGACACCATATATTTT. This encodes CASRYEWHSGDTIYF.